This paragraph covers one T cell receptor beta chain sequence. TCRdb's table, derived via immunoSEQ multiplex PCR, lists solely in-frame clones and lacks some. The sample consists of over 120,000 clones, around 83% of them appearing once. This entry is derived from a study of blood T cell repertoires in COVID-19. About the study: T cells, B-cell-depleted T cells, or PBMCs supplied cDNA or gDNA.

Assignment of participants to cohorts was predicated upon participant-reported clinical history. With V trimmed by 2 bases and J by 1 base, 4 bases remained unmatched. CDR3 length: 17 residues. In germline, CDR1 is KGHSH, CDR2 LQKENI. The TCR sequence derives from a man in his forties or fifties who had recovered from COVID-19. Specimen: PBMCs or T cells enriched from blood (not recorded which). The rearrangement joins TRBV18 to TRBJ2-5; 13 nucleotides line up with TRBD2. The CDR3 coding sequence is TGTGCCAGCTCACCATCGGGACTAGCGGGGAGCCAAGAGACCCAGTACTTC. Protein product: CASSPSGLAGSQETQYF.